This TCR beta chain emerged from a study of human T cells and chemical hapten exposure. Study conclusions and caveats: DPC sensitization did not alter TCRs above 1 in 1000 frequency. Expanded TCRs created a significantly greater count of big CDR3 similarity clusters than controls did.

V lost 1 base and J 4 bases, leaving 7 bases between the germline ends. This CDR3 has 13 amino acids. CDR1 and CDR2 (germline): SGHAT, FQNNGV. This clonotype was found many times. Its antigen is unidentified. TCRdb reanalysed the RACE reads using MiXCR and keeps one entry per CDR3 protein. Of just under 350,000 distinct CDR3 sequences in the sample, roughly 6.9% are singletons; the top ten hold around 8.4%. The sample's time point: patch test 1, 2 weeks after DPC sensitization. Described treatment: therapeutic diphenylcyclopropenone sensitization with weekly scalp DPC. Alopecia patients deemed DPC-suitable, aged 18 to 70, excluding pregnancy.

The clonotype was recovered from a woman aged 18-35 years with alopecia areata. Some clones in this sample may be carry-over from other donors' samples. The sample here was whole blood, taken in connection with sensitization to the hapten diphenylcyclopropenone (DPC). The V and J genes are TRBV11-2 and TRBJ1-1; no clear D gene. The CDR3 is CASSLGMGTEAFF. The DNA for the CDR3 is TGTGCCAGCAGCTTAGGAATGGGCACTGAAGCTTTCTTT.